The clone carrying this T cell receptor (beta chain) was observed at least ten times. Its antigen is still unknown. TCR beta CDR3 regions were amplified from RNA. HTBI primers were employed in a first-round RT-PCR of the TCR CDR3. From the multiplex PCR reads, TCRdb called clonotypes with MiXCR, one entry per CDR3 protein. The sample consists of fewer than 350,000 distinct CDR3 sequences, roughly 18% of them appearing once. The sample comes from a study of T cells in Graves' hyperthyroidism and ophthalmopathy. Whole-study findings and limits: Researchers found most expanded thyroid clonotypes above 0.001 in blood as well.

This sample holds PBMCs from roughly 10 ml fresh peripheral blood. The length of the CDR3 is 16 residues. Germline loops: CDR1 SGHDT, CDR2 YYEEEE. V was shortened by 0 bases and J by 3 bases, with 12 bases between the two germline ends. V is TRBV5-6 and J is TRBJ2-2; D gene uncertain. The sequenced sample consisted of blood. The source is a woman in her 40s with Graves' ophthalmopathy. This chain's CDR3 is CASSLGGKVDTGELFF. In nucleotides, the CDR3 is TGTGCCAGCAGCTTGGGTGGGAAAGTGGACACCGGGGAGCTGTTTTTT.